The 17 T cell receptor beta chains below all came from one sample that was sequenced in a study of T cell changes during pregnancy in multiple sclerosis. Here immunoSEQ multiplex PCR was the method, and the copy in TCRdb shows in-frame clones only, minus some. The data contain about 20,000 clones, about 84% of them singletons. This material consisted of CD8+ T cells from peripheral blood mononuclear cells, taken after pregnancy. These receptor sequences come from a female donor with multiple sclerosis, enrolled in a pregnancy study.

About this clone itself: It may be a read error: a sequence one base away is much more abundant. The rearrangement uses TRBV6-1 and TRBJ2-7; D may be TRBD1 (5 bases). Germline V gene data show CDR1 as MNHNS and CDR2 as SASEGT. The CDR3 extends over 15 amino acids. The CDR3 is CAGSEAQGSSYEQYF. The DNA of the CDR3 is TGTGCCGGCAGTGAAGCGCAGGGCAGCTCCTACGAGCAGTACTTC.

V usage is TRBV5-5 and J usage is TRBJ1-5; D not resolved. This CDR3 spans 14 amino acids. The V end lost 0 bases, the J end lost 0 bases, and 4 bases lay between the germline ends. Germline V gene lookup returns CDR1 SGHKS and CDR2 YYEKEE (reference sequence). CDR3 in amino acids: CASSLDSSNQPQHF. CDR3 sequence (DNA): TGTGCCAGCAGCTTGGACAGTAGCAATCAGCCCCAGCATTTT. Full variable domain (outside the CDR3, taken from reference TRBV5-5 and TRBJ1-5): DAGVTQSPTHLIKTRGQQVTLRCSPISGHKSVSWYQQVLGQGPQFIFQYYEKEERGRGNFPDRFSARQFPNYSSELNVNALLLGDSALYLCASSLDSSNQPQHFGDGTRLSIL.

The chain employs TRBV19 and TRBJ2-7; no firm D call. Trimming took off 5 bases at V and 2 bases at J, with 10 bases between the two ends. Germline V gene data show CDR1 as LNHDA and CDR2 as SQIVND (reference sequence). The CDR3 covers 13 residues. The CDR3 DNA sequence: TGTGCCAGTAGTGTAAACGAGCCCTACGAGCAGTACTTC. Translated, it gives CASSVNEPYEQYF. The complete variable domain, with remaining parts taken from reference TRBV19 and TRBJ2-7, reads DGGITQSPKYLFRKEGQNVTLSCEQNLNHDAMYWYRQDPGQGLRLIYYSQIVNDFQKGDIAEGYSVSREKKESFPLTVTSAQKNPTAFYLCASSVNEPYEQYFGPGTRLTVT.

The chain is built from TRBV7-3 and TRBJ2-1; 8 bases fit TRBD2. J was trimmed by 4 bases and V by 0 bases; bases with no gene match: 2. The CDR3 is 15 residues long. Germline assignment: CDR1 SGHTA and CDR2 FQGTGA. CDR3 DNA: TGTGCCAGCAGCTTAACTGGCGGGGGGTACAATGAGCAGTTCTTC. This translates into CASSLTGGGYNEQFF.

V and J are TRBV5-6 and TRBJ1-6, with no clear D. Germline lookup yields CDR1 SGHDT and CDR2 YYEEEE. Trimming cost V 1 base and J 7 bases, with 15 bases left between them. CDR3 length equals 16 residues. The CDR3 coding sequence is TGTGCCAGCAGCTTGTTGTATCACTCGATGAATTCACCCCTCCACTTT. This codes for CASSLLYHSMNSPLHF.

The chain has TRBV7-3 and TRBJ2-2; 7 nucleotides line up with TRBD2. Germline loops: CDR1 SGHTA, CDR2 FQGTGA. This CDR3 is built from 15 residues. V trimming: 5 bases; J trimming: 1 base; junction bases outside the gene matches: 4. The CDR3 sequence is CASSPQRGNTGELFF. The CDR3 DNA sequence: TGTGCCAGCAGCCCCCAGCGGGGGAACACCGGGGAGCTGTTTTTT. Variable domain in full (rest from reference TRBV7-3 and TRBJ2-2): GAGVSQTPSNKVTEKGKYVELRCDPISGHTALYWYRQSLGQGPEFLIYFQGTGAADDSGLPNDRFFAVRPEGSVSTLKIQRTERGDSAVYLCASSPQRGNTGELFFGEGSRLTVL.

This clone was seen a few times. The chain is built from TRBV19 and TRBJ2-7; 11 nucleotides align to TRBD1. CDR3 size: 14 residues. Germline trimming cut 5 bases from V and 4 bases from J; bases unmatched to any gene: 4. Germline values: CDR1 LNHDA, CDR2 SQIVND (reference sequence). The chain's CDR3 is CASSPGTGGYEQYF. The CDR3 DNA reads as TGTGCCAGTAGTCCAGGGACAGGGGGGTACGAGCAGTACTTC.

This clone was seen once. V gene TRBV28 combines with J gene TRBJ2-5; D is perhaps TRBD2 (5 bases). CDR1 is MDHEN and CDR2 is SYDVKM in the germline V gene. Trimming stripped 6 bases from V and 5 bases from J, with 19 bases between. The CDR3 is made up of 15 amino acids. As DNA, the CDR3 is TGTGCCAGCAGCCCCGCCGGGCTTACGGGGGAGACCCAGTACTTC. It translates to CASSPAGLTGETQYF.

The chain's CDR3 is CASSLGQRPNQPQHF. The CDR3 DNA follows: TGTGCCAGCAGCTTGGGACAGCGGCCCAATCAGCCCCAGCATTTT. The rearrangement links TRBV11-2 to TRBJ1-5; 7 bases match TRBD1. CDR3 size: 15 residues. Trimming took 3 bases from V and 3 from J; bases not matched to a gene: 5. The germline gives CDR1 SGHAT, CDR2 FQNNGV.

This chain joins TRBV2 and TRBJ1-2, with 7 positions matching TRBD1. The germline CDR1 and CDR2 sequences are SNHLY and FYNNEI. Unmatched junction bases numbered 17, after V lost 7 bases and J lost 0 bases. The CDR3 loop spans 18 amino acids. DNA for the CDR3: TGTGCCAGCAAGGGGAATACGAACAGGGGAACTTCTAACTATGGCTACACCTTC. Translation: CASKGNTNRGTSNYGYTF.

The J gene is TRBJ2-1, the V gene TRBV28; TRBD2 matches at 11 bases. CDR3 length equals 18 residues. Unmatched junction bases numbered 12, after V lost 4 bases and J lost 4 bases. Looked up from germline, CDR1 is MDHEN and CDR2 is SYDVKM. The CDR3 DNA reads as TGTGCCAGCAGTTGGGACAGGGAAACTAGCGGGGGTTACAATGAGCAGTTCTTC. The encoded protein is CASSWDRETSGGYNEQFF.

V usage is TRBV11-2 and J usage is TRBJ1-2; D remains ambiguous. Germline CDR1 SGHAT, CDR2 FQNNGV. Trimming pared 5 bases from V and 0 bases from J, leaving 7 bases between. The CDR3 is 13 residues long. CDR3 residues: CASSLTANYGYTF. CDR3 DNA: TGTGCCAGCAGCCTTACAGCTAACTATGGCTACACCTTC.

A note on this clone: The junction departs from germline at one end; a sequencing error may be responsible. This chain joins TRBV27 and TRBJ2-1; D call uncertain. Germline CDR1 reads MNHEY; CDR2 reads SMNVEV (reference sequence). The CDR3 extends over 12 amino acids. Written as DNA, the CDR3 is TGTGCCAGCAGTGTATCCGGAGATGAGCAGTTCTTC. Residues: CASSVSGDEQFF.

V and J are TRBV4-3 and TRBJ2-7; tentative D call: TRBD1 (6 bases). Germline loops: CDR1 LGHNA, CDR2 YSLEER. This CDR3 is 16 amino acids long. V dropped 2 bases and J dropped 2 bases, with 16 bases sitting between them. The CDR3 nucleotides are TGCGCCAGCAGCCAAACACCAGAAACAGGGCCCTACGAGCAGTACTTC. Its translation: CASSQTPETGPYEQYF.

The chain uses TRBV7-8 and TRBJ1-4; D might be TRBD1 (5 bases). Germline lookup yields CDR1 SGHVS and CDR2 FQNEAQ. This CDR3 region has 14 residues. Trimming shortened V by 5 bases and J by 0 bases, and 7 bases separated the two germline ends. The CDR3: CASSPTATNEKLFF. The CDR3 nucleotides read TGTGCCAGCAGCCCGACAGCAACTAATGAAAAACTGTTTTTT.

V gene TRBV7-9 combines with J gene TRBJ2-7; TRBD2 aligns across 8 bases. The CDR3 loop spans 14 amino acids. Losses at the gene ends were 4 bases for V and 2 bases for J; bases not matched to a gene: 4. Germline lookup yields CDR1 SEHNR and CDR2 FQNEAQ (reference sequence). The CDR3 DNA sequence: TGTGCCAGCAGCTCCCCGGGACTAGCCTACGAGCAGTACTTC. Residues: CASSSPGLAYEQYF.

Here the CDR3 DNA reads TGTGCCAGCAGTGAAGTTTCGGGAGGCGGGGAGACCCAGTACTTC. Amino acid sequence: CASSEVSGGGETQYF. The chain has TRBV6-1 and TRBJ2-5, with 7 bases lining up with TRBD2. V was pared by 1 base and J by 5 bases, with 7 bases of the junction left unmatched. Germline CDR1 and CDR2: MNHNS and SASEGT. The CDR3 totals 15 residues.